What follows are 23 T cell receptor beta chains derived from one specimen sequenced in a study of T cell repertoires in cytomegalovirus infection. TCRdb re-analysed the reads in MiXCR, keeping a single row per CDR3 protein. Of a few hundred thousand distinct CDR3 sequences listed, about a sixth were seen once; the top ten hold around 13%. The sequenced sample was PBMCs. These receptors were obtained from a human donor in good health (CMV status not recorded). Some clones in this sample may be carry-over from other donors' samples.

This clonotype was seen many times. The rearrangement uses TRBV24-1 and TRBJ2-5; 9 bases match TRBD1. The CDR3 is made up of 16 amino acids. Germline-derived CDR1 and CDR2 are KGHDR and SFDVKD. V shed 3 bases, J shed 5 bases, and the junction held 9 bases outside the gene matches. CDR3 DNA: TGTGCCACCAGTGATACGGGACAGGGAGGCTGGGAGACCCAGTACTTC. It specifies CATSDTGQGGWETQYF.

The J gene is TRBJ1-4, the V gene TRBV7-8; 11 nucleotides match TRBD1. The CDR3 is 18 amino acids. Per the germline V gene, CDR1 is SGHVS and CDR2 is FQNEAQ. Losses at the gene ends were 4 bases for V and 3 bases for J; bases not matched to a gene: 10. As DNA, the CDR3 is TGTGCCAGCAGCTCCCTCCCGGGACAGGGGGGATCTAATGAAAAACTGTTTTTT. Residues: CASSSLPGQGGSNEKLFF.

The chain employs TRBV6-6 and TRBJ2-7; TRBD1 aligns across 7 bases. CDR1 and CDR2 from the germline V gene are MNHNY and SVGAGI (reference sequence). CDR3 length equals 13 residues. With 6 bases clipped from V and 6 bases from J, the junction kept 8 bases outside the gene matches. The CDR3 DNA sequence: TGTGCCAGCAGCCCCAGCCCAGGGGGCGAGCAGTACTTC. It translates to CASSPSPGGEQYF.

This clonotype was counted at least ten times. The CDR3 is CASSLTYTGRGGYTF. As DNA, the CDR3 is TGTGCCAGCAGTTTAACCTACACAGGGAGGGGAGGCTACACCTTC. V usage is TRBV12-3 or TRBV12-4 and J usage is TRBJ1-2, with D maybe TRBD1 (6 bases). The germline V and J ends were trimmed by 2 bases and 8 bases, with 18 bases remaining between them. CDR3 length: 15 residues.

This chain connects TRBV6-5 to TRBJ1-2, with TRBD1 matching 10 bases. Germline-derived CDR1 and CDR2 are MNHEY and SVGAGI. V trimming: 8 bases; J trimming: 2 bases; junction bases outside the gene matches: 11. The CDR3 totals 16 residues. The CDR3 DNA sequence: TGTGCCAGCTTCGGGACAGGGGATGTACTCAACTATGGCTACACCTTC. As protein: CASFGTGDVLNYGYTF.

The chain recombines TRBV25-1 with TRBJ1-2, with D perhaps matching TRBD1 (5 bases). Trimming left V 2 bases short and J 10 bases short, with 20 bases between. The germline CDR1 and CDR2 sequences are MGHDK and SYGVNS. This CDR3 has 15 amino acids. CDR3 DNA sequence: TGTGCCAGCAGTGAAGGGTTCGGGGGAAATTTGCCCTACACCTTC. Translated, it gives CASSEGFGGNLPYTF.

CDR3 region: CSAPTSGGALYNEQFF. CDR3 nucleotides: TGCAGTGCCCCGACTAGCGGGGGGGCCCTTTACAATGAGCAGTTCTTC. The rearrangement uses TRBV20-1 and TRBJ2-1, with TRBD2 identical over 14 bases. Per the germline V gene, CDR1 is DFQATT and CDR2 is SNEGSKA (reference sequence). CDR3 length: 16 residues. V was clipped by 6 bases and J by 4 bases; unmatched bases: 8.

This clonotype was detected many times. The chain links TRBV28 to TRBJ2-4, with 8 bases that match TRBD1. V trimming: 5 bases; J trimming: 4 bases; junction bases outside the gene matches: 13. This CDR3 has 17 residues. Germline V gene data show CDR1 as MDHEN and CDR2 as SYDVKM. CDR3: CASSPRDRLAFKNIQYF. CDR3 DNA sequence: TGTGCCAGCAGTCCCCGGGACAGGTTGGCTTTTAAAAACATTCAGTACTTC. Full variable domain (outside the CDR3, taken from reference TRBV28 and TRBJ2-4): DVKVTQSSRYLVKRTGEKVFLECVQDMDHENMFWYRQDPGLGLRLIYFSYDVKMKEKGDIPEGYSVSREKKERFSLILESASTNQTSMYLCASSPRDRLAFKNIQYFGAGTRLSVL.

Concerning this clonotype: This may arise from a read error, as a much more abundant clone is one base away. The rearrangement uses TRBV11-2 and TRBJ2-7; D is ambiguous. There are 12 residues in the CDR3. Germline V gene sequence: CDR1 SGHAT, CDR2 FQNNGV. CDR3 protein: CASRPDGYEQHF. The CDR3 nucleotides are TGTGCCAGCAGACCGGACGGCTACGAGCAGCACTTC.

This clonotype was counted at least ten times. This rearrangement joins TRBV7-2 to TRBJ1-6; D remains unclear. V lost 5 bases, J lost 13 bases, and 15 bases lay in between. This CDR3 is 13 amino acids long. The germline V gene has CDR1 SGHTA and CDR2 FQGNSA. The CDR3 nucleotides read TGTGCCAGCAGCCTTGACCAGCTTAGTCCCCTCCACTTT. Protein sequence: CASSLDQLSPLHF.

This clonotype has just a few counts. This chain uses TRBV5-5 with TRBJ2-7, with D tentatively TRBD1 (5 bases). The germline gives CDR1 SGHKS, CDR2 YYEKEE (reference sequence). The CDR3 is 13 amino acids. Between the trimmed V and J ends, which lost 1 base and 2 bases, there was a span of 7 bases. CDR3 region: CASSLQQAYEQYF. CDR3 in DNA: TGTGCCAGCAGCTTGCAACAGGCCTACGAGCAGTACTTC.

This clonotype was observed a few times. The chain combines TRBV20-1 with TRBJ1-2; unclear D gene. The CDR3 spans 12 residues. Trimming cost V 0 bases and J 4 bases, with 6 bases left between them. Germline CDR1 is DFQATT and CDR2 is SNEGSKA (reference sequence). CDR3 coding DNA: TGCAGTGCTAGAGATTTTCTCTATGGCTACACCTTC. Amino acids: CSARDFLYGYTF.

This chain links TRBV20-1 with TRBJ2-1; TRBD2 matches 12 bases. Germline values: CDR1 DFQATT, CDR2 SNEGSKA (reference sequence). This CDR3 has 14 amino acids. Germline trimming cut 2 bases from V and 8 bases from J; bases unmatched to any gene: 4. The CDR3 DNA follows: TGCAGTGCTAGACTAGCGGGGGGGTGGGATGAGCAGTTCTTC. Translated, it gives CSARLAGGWDEQFF.

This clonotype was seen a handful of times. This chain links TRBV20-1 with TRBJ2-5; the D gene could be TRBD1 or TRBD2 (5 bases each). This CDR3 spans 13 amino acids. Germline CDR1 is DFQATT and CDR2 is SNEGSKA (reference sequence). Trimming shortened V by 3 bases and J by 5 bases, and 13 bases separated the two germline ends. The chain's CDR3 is CSASGGWGETQYF. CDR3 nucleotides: TGCAGTGCTAGTGGGGGTTGGGGGGAGACCCAGTACTTC.

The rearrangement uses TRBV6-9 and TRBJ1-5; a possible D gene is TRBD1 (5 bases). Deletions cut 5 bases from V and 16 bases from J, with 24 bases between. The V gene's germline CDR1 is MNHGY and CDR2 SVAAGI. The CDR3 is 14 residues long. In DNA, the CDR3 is TGTGCCAGCAGTCCCCGGTGGGTACAGGATTGGGCTCATTTT. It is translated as CASSPRWVQDWAHF.

This CDR3 is CASSSQGTDTQYF. Here the CDR3 DNA reads TGTGCCAGCAGTTCGCAGGGCACAGATACGCAGTATTTT. The chain is built from TRBV25-1 and TRBJ2-3; no clear D. This CDR3 is built from 13 residues. The V gene's germline CDR1 is MGHDK and CDR2 SYGVNS. V was cut by 5 bases and J by 1 base, with 7 bases left in between.

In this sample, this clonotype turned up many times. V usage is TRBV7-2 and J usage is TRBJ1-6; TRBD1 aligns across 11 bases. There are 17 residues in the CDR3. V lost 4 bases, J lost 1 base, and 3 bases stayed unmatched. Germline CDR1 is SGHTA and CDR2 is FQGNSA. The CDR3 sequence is CASSSDRGQSYNSPLHF. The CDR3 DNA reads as TGTGCCAGCAGCTCGGACAGGGGGCAGTCCTATAATTCACCCCTCCACTTT.

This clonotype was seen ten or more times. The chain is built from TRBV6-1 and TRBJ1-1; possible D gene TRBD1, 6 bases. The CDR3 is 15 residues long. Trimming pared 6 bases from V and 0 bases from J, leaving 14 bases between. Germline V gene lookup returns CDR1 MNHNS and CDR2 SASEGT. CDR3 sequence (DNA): TGTGCCAGCAGGGGACCAGGGGAGTTGAACACTGAAGCTTTCTTT. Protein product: CASRGPGELNTEAFF.

Here the CDR3 reads CASCPPDGKNIQYF. In DNA, the CDR3 is TGTGCCAGCTGTCCCCCAGACGGAAAAAACATTCAGTACTTC. V usage is TRBV6-2 or TRBV6-3 and J usage is TRBJ2-4; D gene uncertain. Trimming pared 8 bases from V and 4 bases from J, leaving 15 bases between. The germline CDR1 and CDR2 sequences are MNHEY and SVGEGT. CDR3 length: 14 residues.

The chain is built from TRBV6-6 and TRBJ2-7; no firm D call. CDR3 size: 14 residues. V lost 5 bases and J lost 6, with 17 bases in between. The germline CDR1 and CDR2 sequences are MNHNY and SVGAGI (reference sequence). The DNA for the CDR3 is TGTGCCAGCAGTACGCGGTTTCCGGCTACCGAGCAGTACTTC. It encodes CASSTRFPATEQYF.

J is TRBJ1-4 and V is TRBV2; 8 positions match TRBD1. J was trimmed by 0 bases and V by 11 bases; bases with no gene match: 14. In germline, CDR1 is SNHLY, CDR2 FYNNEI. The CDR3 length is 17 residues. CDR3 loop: CAYQDTDRAATNEKLFF. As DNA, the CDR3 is TGTGCCTACCAAGATACGGACAGGGCTGCAACTAATGAAAAACTGTTTTTT.

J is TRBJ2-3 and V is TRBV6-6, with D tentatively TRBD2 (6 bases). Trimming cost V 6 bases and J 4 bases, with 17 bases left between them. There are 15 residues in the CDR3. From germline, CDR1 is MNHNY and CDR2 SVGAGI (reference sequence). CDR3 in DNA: TGTGCCAGCAGCTCACATTCGACTAGATCAGATACGCAGTATTTT. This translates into CASSSHSTRSDTQYF.

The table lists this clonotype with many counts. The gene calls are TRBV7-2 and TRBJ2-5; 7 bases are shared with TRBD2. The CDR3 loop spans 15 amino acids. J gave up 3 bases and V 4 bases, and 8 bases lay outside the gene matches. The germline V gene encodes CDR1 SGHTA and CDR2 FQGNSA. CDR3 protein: CASSSRWSGEETQYF. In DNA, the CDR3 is TGTGCCAGCAGCTCCCGATGGAGCGGGGAAGAGACCCAGTACTTC.